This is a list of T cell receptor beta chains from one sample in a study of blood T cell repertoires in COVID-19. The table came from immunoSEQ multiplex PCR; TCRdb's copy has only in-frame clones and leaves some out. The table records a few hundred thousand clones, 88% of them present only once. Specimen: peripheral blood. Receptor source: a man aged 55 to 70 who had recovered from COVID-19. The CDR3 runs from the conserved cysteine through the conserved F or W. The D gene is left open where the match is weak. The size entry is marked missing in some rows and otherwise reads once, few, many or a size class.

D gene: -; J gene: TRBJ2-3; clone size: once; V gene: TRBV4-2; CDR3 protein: CASSQAGGLEDTQYF; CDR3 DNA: TGTGCCAGCAGCCAAGCCGGGGGATTGGAGGATACGCAGTATTTT
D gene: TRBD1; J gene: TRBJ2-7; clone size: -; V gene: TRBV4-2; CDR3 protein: CASSQDGTGYYEQYF; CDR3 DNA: TGTGCCAGCAGCCAAGACGGGACAGGGTACTACGAGCAGTACTTC
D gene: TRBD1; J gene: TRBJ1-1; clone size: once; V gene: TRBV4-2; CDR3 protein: CASSQQQGAMNTEAFF; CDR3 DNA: TGTGCCAGCAGCCAGCAGCAGGGGGCGATGAACACTGAAGCTTTCTTT
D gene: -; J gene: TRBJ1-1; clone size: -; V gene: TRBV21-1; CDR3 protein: CASSTWGGGEAFF; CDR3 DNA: TGTGCCAGCAGCACATGGGGGGGTGGAGAAGCTTTCTTT
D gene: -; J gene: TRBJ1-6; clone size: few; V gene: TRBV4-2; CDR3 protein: CASSPGGRGYSPLHF; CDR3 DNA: TGTGCCAGCAGCCCCGGCGGGAGGGGCTATTCACCCCTCCACTTT
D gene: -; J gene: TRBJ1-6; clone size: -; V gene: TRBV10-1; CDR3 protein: CASSVICAGSPLHF; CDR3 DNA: TGCGCCAGCAGTGTCATCTGCGCCGGGTCACCCCTCCACTTT
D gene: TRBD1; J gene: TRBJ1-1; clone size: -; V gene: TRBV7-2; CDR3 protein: CASSPRTGWGTEAFF; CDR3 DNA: TGTGCCAGCAGCCCACGGACAGGGTGGGGAACTGAAGCTTTCTTT
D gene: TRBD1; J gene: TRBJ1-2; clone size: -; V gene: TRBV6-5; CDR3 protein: CASRDRVNYGYTF; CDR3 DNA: TGTGCCAGCAGAGACAGGGTCAACTATGGCTACACCTTC
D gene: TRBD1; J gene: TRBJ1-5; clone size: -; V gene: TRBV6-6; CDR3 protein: CASSLDRGRPSATYSNQPQHF; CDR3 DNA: TGTGCCAGCAGTCTGGACAGGGGGCGACCCTCCGCGACTTATAGCAATCAGCCCCAGCATTTT
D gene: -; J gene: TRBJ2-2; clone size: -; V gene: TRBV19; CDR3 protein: CASSIEQGTGELFF; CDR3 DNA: TGTGCCAGTAGTATCGAACAGGGCACCGGGGAGCTGTTTTTT
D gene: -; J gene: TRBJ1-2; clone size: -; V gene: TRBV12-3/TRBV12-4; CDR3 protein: CASSLELAGGYTF; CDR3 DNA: TGTGCCAGCAGTTTAGAACTGGCGGGTGGCTACACCTTC
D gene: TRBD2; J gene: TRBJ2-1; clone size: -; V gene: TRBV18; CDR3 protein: CASSAGTSGGTYNEQFF; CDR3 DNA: TGTGCCAGCTCGGCTGGGACTAGCGGGGGGACCTACAATGAGCAGTTCTTC
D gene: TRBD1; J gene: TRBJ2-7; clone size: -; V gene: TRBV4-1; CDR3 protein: CASSHFQGGSGTAYEQYF; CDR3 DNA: TGCGCCAGCAGCCACTTCCAAGGGGGTTCCGGGACAGCTTACGAGCAGTACTTC
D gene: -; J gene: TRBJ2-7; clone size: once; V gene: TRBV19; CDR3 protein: CASTPPGRGYSEQYF; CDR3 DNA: TGTGCCAGTACCCCCCCGGGCAGGGGTTATAGCGAGCAGTACTTC
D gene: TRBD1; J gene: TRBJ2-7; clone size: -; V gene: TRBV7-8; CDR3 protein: CASSRQGWGEQYF; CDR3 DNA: TGTGCCAGCAGCAGACAGGGTTGGGGCGAGCAGTACTTC
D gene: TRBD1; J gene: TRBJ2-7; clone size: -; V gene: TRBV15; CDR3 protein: CATSSPKGTGGYEQYF; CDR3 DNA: TGTGCCACCAGCAGCCCTAAGGGGACAGGGGGCTACGAGCAGTACTTC
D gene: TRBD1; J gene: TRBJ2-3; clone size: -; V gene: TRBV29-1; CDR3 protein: CSVDVRDRDDTQYF; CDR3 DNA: TGCAGCGTTGACGTTAGGGACAGGGATGATACGCAGTATTTT
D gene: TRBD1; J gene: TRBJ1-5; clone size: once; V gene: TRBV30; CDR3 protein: CAWGGQGNQPQHF; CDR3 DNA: TGTGCCTGGGGAGGACAGGGCAATCAGCCCCAGCATTTT
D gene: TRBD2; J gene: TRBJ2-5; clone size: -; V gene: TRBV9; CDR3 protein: CASSVGLAGGPGNQETQYF; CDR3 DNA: TGTGCCAGCAGCGTAGGACTAGCGGGGGGGCCCGGAAATCAAGAGACCCAGTACTTC
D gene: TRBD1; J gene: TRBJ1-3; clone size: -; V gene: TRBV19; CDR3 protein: CASSATGHSGNTIYF; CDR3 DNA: TGTGCCAGTAGTGCGACAGGGCATTCTGGAAACACCATATATTTT
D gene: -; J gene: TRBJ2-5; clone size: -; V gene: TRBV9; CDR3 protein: CASSPSKLGGGYQETQYF; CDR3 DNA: TGTGCCAGCAGCCCTAGTAAGCTCGGCGGTGGGTACCAAGAGACCCAGTACTTC
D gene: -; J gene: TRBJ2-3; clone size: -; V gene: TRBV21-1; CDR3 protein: CASSKRRGDSTDTQYF; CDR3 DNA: TGTGCCAGCAGCAAACGCAGGGGCGATAGCACAGATACGCAGTATTTT
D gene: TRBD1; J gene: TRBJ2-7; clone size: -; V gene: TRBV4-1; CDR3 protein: CASSQFQTGLDEQYF; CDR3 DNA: TGCGCCAGCAGCCAGTTTCAGACAGGGTTAGACGAGCAGTACTTC
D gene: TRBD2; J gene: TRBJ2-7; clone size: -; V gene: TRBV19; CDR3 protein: CASSQYKSGGLYEQYF; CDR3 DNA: TGTGCCAGTAGTCAATACAAGAGCGGGGGGCTCTACGAGCAGTACTTC
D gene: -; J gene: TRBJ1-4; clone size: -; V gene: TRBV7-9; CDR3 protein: CASSLMGGRADGKLFF; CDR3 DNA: TGTGCCAGCAGCTTAATGGGGGGAAGGGCGGATGGAAAACTGTTTTTT
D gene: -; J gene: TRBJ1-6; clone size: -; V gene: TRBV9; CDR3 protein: CASSAYGTLHF; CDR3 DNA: TGTGCCAGCAGCGCGTACGGGACCCTCCACTTT
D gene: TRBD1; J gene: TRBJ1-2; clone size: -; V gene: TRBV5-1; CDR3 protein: CASSLGDATGAGYTF; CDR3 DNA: TGCGCCAGCAGCTTGGGGGATGCGACAGGGGCTGGCTACACCTTC
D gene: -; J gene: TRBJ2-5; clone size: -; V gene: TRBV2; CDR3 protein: CASRRSLAREETQYF; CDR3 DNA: TGTGCCAGCAGGAGAAGTCTAGCGAGGGAGGAGACCCAGTACTTC